What follows describes a single TCR beta chain. Its antigen is unknown. No base-level quality is on record; no much larger clone is a single base apart. In light of the paper, this sample's time point label describes: peripheral blood 6 weeks after treatment start. The cohort included 29 patients with locally advanced or metastatic urothelial carcinoma who were treated at Memorial Sloan Kettering on a trial protocol. Peripheral blood mononuclear cells were collected from each patient pretreatment and during treatment, giving between 1 and 8 total time points per patient. The Qiagen DNeasy Blood extraction kit was used to purify genomic DNA from total PBMCs and tumor samples. Collected pretreatment and during treatment, PBMCs were isolated and stored as previously described. The data originate from a study of PD-L1 blockade in urothelial cancer (dated by TCRdb to between 2016 and 2019). Regarding the research as a whole: Every patient began therapy at some point between 2013 and 2015 and was given atezolizumab 1,200 mg intravenously every 3 weeks. About 85% of the roughly 29 patients were identified as males with urothelial cancer of bladder origin, and a prior smoking history was reported by 18 of 29 patients. An ECOG performance status of 0 or 1 was recorded for the patients, and 0 to 3 prior chemotherapy regimens had been received by the patients. Blood samples were analyzed at two time points: 3 weeks after treatment start (second dose) and 6 weeks after treatment start. Blood samples gave median yields of around 150,000 T cells and over 80,000 unique TCRs, along with a median clonality of around 0.075. Somatic, immune and clinical correlates of response to PD-L1 blockade with atezolizumab in urothelial cancer were the focus of an exploratory multi-omic analysis. Pretreatment tumor samples and matched peripheral blood, collected serially before and after atezolizumab treatment, underwent TCR sequencing. Durable clinical benefit meant progression-free survival longer than 6 months, and TCR features were also tested against progression-free and overall survival. In the same patients who had TCR sequencing, pretreatment tumors also underwent whole exome sequencing and RNA sequencing. Durable clinical benefit was achieved by nine patients and was not achieved by 20 patients. Pretreatment blood TCR-seq was available for about 30 patients, at least one posttreatment blood collection was obtained for some 25 patients, and tumor TCR-seq was available for some 25 patients.

What the authors observed across the whole study: A pretreatment peripheral blood TCR clonality below the median was linked to improved progression-free and overall survival. Patients with durable benefit showed greater expansion of tumor-associated TCR clones in peripheral blood 3 weeks after starting treatment (n = 22, p = 0.022). Because the sample size was small (n ≈ 29) and many of the analyses were exploratory, the results are meant to be hypothesis-generating.

Synthetic TCR analog templates were spiked into each PCR so that absolute template abundance could be estimated from read counts. The immunoSEQ assay was used to amplify TCRbeta CDR3 regions from genomic DNA with bias-controlled V and J gene primers. Sequencing of rearranged TCRbeta segments was done at approximately 20X coverage. The study's own analysis went as follows. Sequencing errors were corrected by clustering, and CDR3s were annotated against IMGT so that V, D and J genes could be assigned. Out-of-frame and stop-codon sequences were excluded, and only productive TCRbeta rearrangements were used in downstream analyses. Clonality was computed as one minus Shannon entropy normalized by the log of the number of unique productive sequences. Fisher's exact test with Benjamini-Hochberg correction, at a threshold of adjusted p below 0.01, was used to find clones that differed between time points or between blood and tumor. The clones in this table, taken by TCRdb from immuneACCESS, are in-frame only. Not every clone is retained; where verified, under half of the shortfall comes from an unresolved V gene, and the cause of the rest is unknown. That table is the source of V, J and clone size, and D and trimming were worked out from the DNA. The sample has about 130,000 clones on record, 86% of them singletons. Roughly 2.3% of the sample rests with the top ten.

The germline V gene encodes CDR1 MNHNS and CDR2 SASEGT. The CDR3 runs 12 amino acids, cysteine and phenylalanine included. Only CDR3 DNA is held: 36 bases, read in frame from base 1. Relative to germline, V is 6 bases shorter and J is 4 bases shorter, with 9 bases between their ends. This chain is built from TRBV6-1 and TRBJ1-2, with no reliable assignment of the D segment. The sequence was collected from a man aged 45-60 years with urothelial cancer. Sequenced here: PBMCs, sampled around atezolizumab (anti-PD-L1) treatment. CDR3 reads: CASSFQIYGYTF. In nucleotide form, the sequence is TGTGCCAGCAGCTTCCAGATCTATGGCTACACCTTC.